The 23 T cell receptor beta chains presented below share a single source sample, sequenced in a study of Tregs in tolerant kidney transplant recipients. Method: immunoSEQ multiplex PCR; TCRdb's copy keeps in-frame clones and lacks some. The data contain approximately 81,000 clones, roughly 90% of them singletons. The nonmyeloablative bone marrow transplants came from related graft donors, with transient mixed chimerism. Sequenced here: CD4+ T cells from blood (PBMCs), sampled 24 months after the transplant. Receptors were obtained from a human patient who received a combined kidney and bone marrow transplant. Some T cells here may be from the graft donor.

The chain carries TRBV7-8 and TRBJ2-5; weak D call: TRBD2 (7 bases). Trimming shortened V by 5 bases and J by 1 base, and 14 bases separated the two germline ends. Germline V gene data show CDR1 as SGHVS and CDR2 as FQNEAQ. The CDR3 sequence is 15 residues long. This chain's CDR3 is CASSPEAGAQETQYF. CDR3 bases: TGTGCCAGCAGCCCAGAGGCGGGGGCCCAAGAGACCCAGTACTTC.

The rearrangement joins TRBV5-1 to TRBJ2-5, with TRBD2 matching 10 bases. The CDR3 loop spans 15 amino acids. V was clipped by 2 bases and J by 5 bases; unmatched bases: 6. Germline CDR1 is SGHRS and CDR2 is YFSETQ. This CDR3 reads CASSLLAGREETQYF. The CDR3 DNA is TGCGCCAGCAGCTTACTAGCGGGAAGGGAGGAGACCCAGTACTTC.

This chain joins TRBV15 and TRBJ2-1, with 15 bases lining up with TRBD2. The CDR3 runs to 16 residues. CDR1 is LNHNV, CDR2 YYDKDF, per germline (reference sequence). V lost 6 bases to trimming and J lost 3 bases; unmatched junction nucleotides: 3. CDR3 nucleotides: TGTGCCACCAGGGGGACTAGCGGGAGGCTCTACAATGAGCAGTTCTTC. It translates to CATRGTSGRLYNEQFF.

This clone was seen once. V gene TRBV7-2 combines with J gene TRBJ1-3, with 9 bases identical to TRBD1. Per the germline V gene, CDR1 is SGHTA and CDR2 is FQGNSA. The CDR3 runs 16 residues. Trimming at V came to 1 base and at J to 7 bases, leaving 8 bases not matched to a gene. CDR3 nucleotides: TGTGCCAGCAGCTTAGACTCCGGGACAGGGATCAACACCATATATTTT. Protein sequence: CASSLDSGTGINTIYF.

This chain joins TRBV6-5 and TRBJ2-6; D unresolved. Germline V gene sequence: CDR1 MNHEY, CDR2 SVGAGI. CDR3 length: 14 amino acids. The ends were cut back, 0 bases at V and 4 bases at J, with 4 bases in the middle. DNA of the CDR3: TGTGCCAGCAGTTACTCAACAGGGGCCAACGTCCTGACTTTC. Translation: CASSYSTGANVLTF.

V usage is TRBV7-8 and J usage is TRBJ1-2; 8 positions agree with TRBD1. CDR1 and CDR2 (germline): SGHVS, FQNEAQ. The CDR3 covers 15 residues. V was clipped by 0 bases and J by 8 bases; unmatched bases: 8. This CDR3 reads CASSLAPGQVGGYTF. The CDR3 nucleotides read TGTGCCAGCAGCTTAGCCCCGGGACAGGTAGGGGGCTACACCTTC.

The rearrangement links TRBV5-1 to TRBJ2-7, with TRBD2 matching 10 bases. Germline CDR1 and CDR2: SGHRS and YFSETQ. Germline trimming cut 1 base from V and 5 bases from J; bases unmatched to any gene: 9. CDR3 length: 16 residues. The CDR3: CASSLSVAGGSDEQYF. The CDR3 nucleotides read TGCGCCAGCAGCTTGTCTGTAGCGGGAGGATCAGACGAGCAGTACTTC.

This chain joins TRBV5-4 and TRBJ2-5; D is possibly TRBD2 (6 bases). CDR3 length: 14 amino acids. Trimming stripped 1 base from V and 2 bases from J, with 9 bases between. The V gene's germline CDR1 is SGHNT and CDR2 YYREEE (reference sequence). The CDR3 coding sequence is TGTGCCAGCAGCTTGTTCGGGGGTCAAGAGACCCAGTACTTC. Amino acids: CASSLFGGQETQYF.

V is TRBV7-9 and J is TRBJ2-1, with a tentative D call TRBD2 (6 bases). This CDR3 has 16 residues. V lost 2 bases to trimming and J lost 2 bases, with 13 bases between them. The germline V gene encodes CDR1 SEHNR and CDR2 FQNEAQ (reference sequence). In DNA form, the CDR3 reads TGTGCCAGCAGCTTAAGCCTTTCGGGAGCCTACAATGAGCAGTTCTTC. This translates into CASSLSLSGAYNEQFF.

The chain combines TRBV29-1 with TRBJ1-2, with 7 positions matching TRBD1. CDR1 is SQVTM, CDR2 ANQGSEA, per germline. Germline trimming cut 4 bases from V and 6 bases from J; bases unmatched to any gene: 14. There are 15 residues in the CDR3. CDR3 bases: TGCAGCGTTGCTCCCAGGGGGGATGTTGGTGATGGCTACACCTTC. This sequence encodes CSVAPRGDVGDGYTF. Using reference TRBV29-1 and TRBJ1-2 for the parts outside the CDR3, the full variable domain is SAVISQKPSRDICQRGTSLTIQCQVDSQVTMMFWYRQQPGQSLTLIATANQGSEATYESGFVIDKFPISRPNLTFSTLTVSNMSPEDSSIYLCSVAPRGDVGDGYTFGSGTRLTVV.

This chain links TRBV6-5 with TRBJ2-7; D is unresolved. V gave up 2 bases and J gave up 6 bases, with 5 bases separating them. CDR1 and CDR2 (germline): MNHEY, SVGAGI. The CDR3 is made up of 11 amino acids. In DNA, the CDR3 is TGTGCCAGCAGTTACCTAGGCGAGCAGTACTTC. Its translation: CASSYLGEQYF.

J is TRBJ2-5 and V is TRBV7-2; the D is unclear. Trimming cost V 6 bases and J 4 bases, with 9 bases left between them. The V gene's germline CDR1 is SGHTA and CDR2 FQGNSA. This CDR3 has 12 amino acids. The CDR3 DNA sequence: TGTGCCAGCAGTCCCTCGGGAGAGACCCAGTACTTC. The encoded protein is CASSPSGETQYF.

CDR3 nucleotide sequence: TGTGCCAGCAGCGCGCGGGGGTTGGGGAATGAGCAGTTCTTC. Translating it yields CASSARGLGNEQFF. The rearrangement links TRBV7-8 to TRBJ2-1; 7 bases line up with TRBD2. Germline assignment: CDR1 SGHVS and CDR2 FQNEAQ. V trimming: 5 bases; J trimming: 7 bases; junction bases outside the gene matches: 8. CDR3 length: 14 amino acids.

The V gene is TRBV29-1, the J gene TRBJ2-7; 9 bases are shared with TRBD1. The V and J ends lost 4 bases and 1 base, in that order; junction bases with no gene match: 8. Germline V gene lookup returns CDR1 SQVTM and CDR2 ANQGSEA. This CDR3 comprises 15 residues. The CDR3 sequence: CSVVPTGGLSYEQYF. CDR3 bases: TGCAGCGTTGTCCCAACAGGGGGCCTTTCCTACGAGCAGTACTTC.

The V and J genes are TRBV7-7 and TRBJ1-3; TRBD1 is a possible D gene (6 bases). V lost 6 bases, J lost 4 bases, and 13 bases lay in between. The germline CDR1 and CDR2 sequences are SSHAT and FNYEAQ (reference sequence). This CDR3 is 14 amino acids long. CDR3 loop: CASSPIRGGNTIYF. The DNA for the CDR3 is TGTGCCAGCAGTCCTATCAGGGGAGGAAACACCATATATTTT.

V gene TRBV7-2 combines with J gene TRBJ2-5; 9 nucleotides agree with TRBD2. V trimming: 5 bases; J trimming: 5 bases; junction bases outside the gene matches: 9. This CDR3 is 15 amino acids long. CDR1 and CDR2 (germline): SGHTA, FQGNSA. CDR3 in DNA: TGTGCCAGCAGCCAAGCGGGCGGGAGGGGGGAGACCCAGTACTTC. It encodes CASSQAGGRGETQYF.

V and J are TRBV7-9 and TRBJ2-7; TRBD2 might be the D (5 bases). CDR1 and CDR2 from the germline V gene are SEHNR and FQNEAQ (reference sequence). The CDR3 has 15 residues. Trimming cost V 0 bases and J 1 base, with 10 bases left between them. The chain's CDR3 is CASSLARTGSYEQYF. As DNA, the CDR3 is TGTGCCAGCAGCTTAGCTAGGACGGGATCCTACGAGCAGTACTTC.

The V gene is TRBV5-8, the J gene TRBJ1-5; 10 nucleotides align to TRBD1. Trimming removed 0 bases from V and 5 bases from J; junction bases left unmatched: 5. Germline CDR1 SGHTS, CDR2 YDEGEE. The CDR3 extends over 16 amino acids. The CDR3, as DNA: TGTGCCAGCAGCTTGGTACCGGGGACAGGGGATCAGCCCCAGCATTTT. As protein: CASSLVPGTGDQPQHF.

This clone has just a few counts. CDR3 coding DNA: TGTGCCAGCTCATCGGACAGCCCGGGCTCTGGAAACACCATATATTTT. Its translation: CASSSDSPGSGNTIYF. V is TRBV18 and J is TRBJ1-3; maybe TRBD1 (6 bases). There are 16 residues in the CDR3. The germline V gene has CDR1 KGHSH and CDR2 LQKENI. V lost 5 bases and J 0 bases, leaving 14 bases between the germline ends.

This sequence joins TRBV30 and TRBJ1-5, with D uncertain. The CDR3 spans 11 residues. Trimming removed 4 bases at V and 3 bases at J, with 4 bases between. Looked up from germline, CDR1 is GTSNPN and CDR2 is SVGIG (reference sequence). The CDR3 region has the DNA TGTGCCTGGATGGCCAATCAGCCCCAGCATTTT. Protein sequence: CAWMANQPQHF.

CDR3 coding DNA: TGTGCCAGCAGTTCGAACCGGGACAGGGGGATCTCTGGGGCCAACGTCCTGACTTTC. This gives the protein CASSSNRDRGISGANVLTF. V and J are TRBV7-3 and TRBJ2-6; TRBD1 matches 11 bases. The CDR3 consists of 19 residues. With V trimmed by 6 bases and J by 0 bases, 10 bases remained unmatched. The V gene's germline CDR1 is SGHTA and CDR2 FQGTGA. Full variable domain (rest looked up from reference TRBV7-3 and TRBJ2-6): GAGVSQTPSNKVTEKGKYVELRCDPISGHTALYWYRQSLGQGPEFLIYFQGTGAADDSGLPNDRFFAVRPEGSVSTLKIQRTERGDSAVYLCASSSNRDRGISGANVLTFGAGSRLTVL.

V and J are TRBV18 and TRBJ2-7, with TRBD1 identical over 7 bases. The CDR3 is 14 amino acids. CDR1 KGHSH and CDR2 LQKENI come from the germline V gene. V lost 6 bases to trimming and J lost 3 bases; unmatched junction nucleotides: 8. CDR3 coding DNA: TGTGCCAGCTCGCCCAGACAGGGAGTCTACGAGCAGTACTTC. Amino acid sequence: CASSPRQGVYEQYF.

This clone was found once. The chain joins TRBV2 to TRBJ2-1; 10 positions agree with TRBD2. CDR1 and CDR2 from the germline V gene are SNHLY and FYNNEI. The junction had 9 bases not matched to a gene; V was cut back by 6 bases and J by 1 base. CDR3 length: 17 residues. CDR3 DNA sequence: TGTGCCAGCAGAGTTTTTCCGGGACTAGCGTCCTACAATGAGCAGTTCTTC. This gives the protein CASRVFPGLASYNEQFF.